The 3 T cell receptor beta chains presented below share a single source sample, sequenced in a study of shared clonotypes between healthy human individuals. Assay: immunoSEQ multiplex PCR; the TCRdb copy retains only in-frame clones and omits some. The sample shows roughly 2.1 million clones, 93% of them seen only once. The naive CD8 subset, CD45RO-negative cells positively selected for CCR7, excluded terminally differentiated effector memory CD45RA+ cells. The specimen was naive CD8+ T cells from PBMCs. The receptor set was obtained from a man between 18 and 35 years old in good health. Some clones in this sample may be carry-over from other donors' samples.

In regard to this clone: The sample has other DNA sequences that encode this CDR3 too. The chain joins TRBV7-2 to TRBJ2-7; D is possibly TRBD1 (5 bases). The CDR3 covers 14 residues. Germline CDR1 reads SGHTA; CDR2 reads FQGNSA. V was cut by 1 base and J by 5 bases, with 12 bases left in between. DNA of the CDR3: TGTGCCAGCAGCTTAGTGGGTCAGGGCAACGAGCAGTACTTC. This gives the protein CASSLVGQGNEQYF. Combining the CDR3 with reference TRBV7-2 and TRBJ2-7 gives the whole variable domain GAGVSQSPSNKVTEKGKDVELRCDPISGHTALYWYRQSLGQGLEFLIYFQGNSAPDKSGLPSDRFSAERTGGSVSTLTIQRTQQEDSAVYLCASSLVGQGNEQYFGPGTRLTVT.

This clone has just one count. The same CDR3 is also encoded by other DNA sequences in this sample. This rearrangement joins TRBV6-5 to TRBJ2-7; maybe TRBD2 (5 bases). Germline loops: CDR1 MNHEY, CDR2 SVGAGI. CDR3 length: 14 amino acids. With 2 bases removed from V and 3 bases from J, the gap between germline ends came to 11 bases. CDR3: CASSYATGNYEQYF. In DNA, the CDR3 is TGTGCCAGCAGTTACGCCACGGGGAACTACGAGCAGTACTTC.

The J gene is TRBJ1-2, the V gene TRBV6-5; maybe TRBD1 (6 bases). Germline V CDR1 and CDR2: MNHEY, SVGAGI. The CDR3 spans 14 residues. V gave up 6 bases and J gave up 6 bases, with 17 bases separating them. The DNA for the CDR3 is TGTGCCAGCAGAGCCCCGGGACAAGTCCATGGCTACACCTTC. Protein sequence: CASRAPGQVHGYTF.